Following are 2 T cell receptor beta chains from one sample sequenced in a study of blood T cell repertoires in COVID-19. Assay used: immunoSEQ multiplex PCR; TCRdb lists only in-frame clones, some missing. The sample lists 250,000 to 300,000 clones, roughly 89% occurring once. Sequenced material: peripheral blood. The receptors here all came from a man aged 50-60 years with acute or convalescent COVID-19.

This clone has a single count. This chain links TRBV2 with TRBJ1-1; a possible D gene is TRBD1 (6 bases). Germline assignment: CDR1 SNHLY and CDR2 FYNNEI. This CDR3 region has 13 residues. Trimming removed 3 bases at V and 4 bases at J, with 9 bases between. CDR3 sequence: CASSEQGLTEAFF. The DNA of the CDR3 is TGTGCCAGCAGTGAGCAGGGGCTCACTGAAGCTTTCTTT.

CDR3 amino acids: CASSGRDRDEQYF. The CDR3 nucleotides read TGTGCCAGCAGCGGCCGGGACAGGGACGAGCAGTACTTC. V gene TRBV5-8 combines with J gene TRBJ2-7, with 9 bases aligning to TRBD1. CDR1 is SGHTS and CDR2 is YDEGEE in the germline V gene. The CDR3 length is 13 residues. The V segment lost 4 bases and the J segment 5 bases; nucleotides outside the gene matches: 4.